The TCR beta chain described here comes from a study of CD8+ T cells in alopecia areata. This clone was recorded a few times. Germline V gene lookup returns CDR1 SQVTM and CDR2 ANQGSEA. This CDR3 contains 13 residues. V lost 0 bases and J 4 bases, leaving 10 bases between the germline ends. Once RNA had been extracted, it was reverse transcribed into cDNA to act as the sequencing template. This table comes from immunoSEQ multiplex PCR, and its TCRdb copy is limited to in-frame clones, with some not included. The sample lists approximately 82,000 clones, 45% to 60% occurring once. The sequence was collected from a human donor with alopecia areata. The sample comprised NKG2D-high CD8+ T cells sorted from blood. J is TRBJ2-7 and V is TRBV29-1; weak D call: TRBD2 (5 bases). CDR3 in amino acids: CSVEDLGGYEQYF. The CDR3 DNA reads TGCAGCGTTGAAGATCTGGGCGGGTACGAGCAGTACTTC.